The 17 T cell receptor beta chains below come from one sample, sequenced in a study of CD8+ T cells in alopecia areata. Treatment of the sample: oral pan-JAK inhibitor, 5-10 mg twice daily. TCR sequencing used cDNA made by reverse transcription of extracted RNA. Some clones are missing from TCRdb's copy, which holds only in-frame ones; the method was immunoSEQ multiplex PCR. The sample contains approximately 150,000 clones, around 58% of which appear only once. The specimen was CD4+ T cells sorted from blood, collected at week 56, from a patient treated with tofacitinib. The receptors stem from a human donor with alopecia areata.

This chain links TRBV7-2 with TRBJ2-7; maybe TRBD2 (6 bases). Germline values: CDR1 SGHTA, CDR2 FQGNSA. The CDR3 totals 15 residues. V was shortened by 4 bases and J by 4 bases, with 17 bases between the two germline ends. The CDR3 region is CASSSRDWEDYEQYF. The CDR3 nucleotides are TGTGCCAGCAGCTCCCGGGACTGGGAAGATTACGAGCAGTACTTC.

V usage is TRBV5-6 and J usage is TRBJ1-1; D uncertain. Germline CDR1 is SGHDT and CDR2 is YYEEEE. V was cut by 0 bases and J by 1 base, with 4 bases left in between. CDR3 length: 13 residues. As DNA, the CDR3 is TGTGCCAGCAGCTTGGCCGCGAACACTGAAGCTTTCTTT. Translating gives CASSLAANTEAFF. Full variable domain (outside the CDR3, taken from reference TRBV5-6 and TRBJ1-1): DAGVTQSPTHLIKTRGQQVTLRCSPKSGHDTVSWYQQALGQGPQFIFQYYEEEERQRGNFPDRFSGHQFPNYSSELNVNALLLGDSALYLCASSLAANTEAFFGQGTRLTVV.

On this clone itself: Other DNA sequences in this sample translate to the same CDR3. The chain employs TRBV30 and TRBJ1-6; D remains ambiguous. The CDR3 extends over 11 amino acids. The germline V and J ends were trimmed by 2 bases and 7 bases, with 3 bases remaining between them. Germline lookup yields CDR1 GTSNPN and CDR2 SVGIG (reference sequence). The CDR3, as DNA: TGTGCCTGGAGTCGGAATTCACCCCTCCACTTT. Translated, it gives CAWSRNSPLHF.

V is TRBV30 and J is TRBJ2-7; a weak D match, TRBD2 (5 bases). Germline values: CDR1 GTSNPN, CDR2 SVGIG (reference sequence). The CDR3 runs 12 residues. The ends were cut back, 3 bases at V and 3 bases at J, with 9 bases in the middle. The CDR3 sequence is CAWSEGLYEQYF. The CDR3 nucleotides read TGTGCCTGGAGCGAGGGTCTCTACGAGCAGTACTTC.

In this sample, this clone turned up a few times. V is TRBV5-1 and J is TRBJ1-4; D not resolved. Germline V CDR1 and CDR2: SGHRS, YFSETQ. The V and J ends lost 1 base and 5 bases respectively, with 9 bases between them. The CDR3 loop spans 14 amino acids. As DNA, the CDR3 is TGCGCCAGCAGCTTGCAACCGAGCAATGAAAAACTGTTTTTT. Residues: CASSLQPSNEKLFF.

The chain carries TRBV7-9 and TRBJ1-3, with D tentatively TRBD1 (6 bases). From germline, CDR1 is SEHNR and CDR2 FQNEAQ (reference sequence). The CDR3 runs to 14 residues. The V end was cut by 3 bases, the J end by 4 bases, with 10 bases between. CDR3 region: CASSLRGFGNTIYF. The CDR3 bases are TGTGCCAGCAGCTTGAGGGGGTTCGGAAACACCATATATTTT. Full variable domain (remainder filled in from reference TRBV7-9 and TRBJ1-3): DTGVSQNPRHKITKRGQNVTFRCDPISEHNRLYWYRQTLGQGPEFLTYFQNEAQLEKSRLLSDRFSAERPKGSFSTLEIQRTEQGDSAMYLCASSLRGFGNTIYFGEGSWLTVV.

The chain joins TRBV5-6 to TRBJ2-2; D is perhaps TRBD2 (5 bases). This CDR3 contains 14 residues. CDR1 is SGHDT and CDR2 is YYEEEE in the germline V gene. Deletions cut 2 bases from V and 3 bases from J, with 8 bases between. The CDR3 coding sequence is TGTGCCAGCAGCTTTCCCGGGGACACCGGGGAGCTGTTTTTT. Translated, it gives CASSFPGDTGELFF.

This clone was counted between two and nine times. V and J are TRBV19 and TRBJ2-3; D might be TRBD2 (5 bases). Trimming took off 8 bases at V and 4 bases at J, with 13 bases between the two ends. Germline-derived CDR1 and CDR2 are LNHDA and SQIVND (reference sequence). This CDR3 is 13 amino acids long. CDR3: CASSSRASDTQYF. CDR3 bases: TGTGCCAGTTCTAGCAGAGCCTCAGATACGCAGTATTTT.

This chain joins TRBV9 and TRBJ2-1; unclear D gene. Germline values: CDR1 SGDLS, CDR2 YYNGEE. V was shortened by 0 bases and J by 7 bases, with 8 bases between the two germline ends. This CDR3 is built from 13 residues. The CDR3 region is CASSVVSGNEQFF. The CDR3 DNA follows: TGTGCCAGCAGCGTAGTGTCCGGTAATGAGCAGTTCTTC.

This clone is a singleton in its sample. The chain carries TRBV10-3 and TRBJ1-2; D is unresolved. Germline CDR1 ENHRY, CDR2 SYGVKD. The CDR3 totals 14 residues. V lost 3 bases to trimming and J lost 2 bases, with 10 bases between them. The CDR3 sequence: CAISDYGENYGYTF. CDR3 coding DNA: TGTGCCATCAGTGACTACGGAGAGAACTATGGCTACACCTTC.

The chain couples TRBV5-1 to TRBJ2-5; D may be TRBD2 (6 bases). The DNA end is a closer match to TRBJ2-7, so the J assignment may be wrong. This CDR3 has 14 amino acids. Looked up from germline, CDR1 is SGHRS and CDR2 is YFSETQ. CDR3 in DNA: TGCGCCAGCCGTCGGAGCGGGTCCCACTACGAGCAGTACTTC. This translates into CASRRSGSHYEQYF.

This chain uses TRBV4-2 with TRBJ2-2; the D gene is possibly TRBD2 (6 bases). Looked up from germline, CDR1 is LGHNA and CDR2 is YNFKEQ. The CDR3 length is 15 residues. The V gene lost 3 bases and the J gene lost 4 bases, with 12 bases spanning the gap. DNA of the CDR3: TGTGCCAGCAGCCAGGGACTGAGTCGCACCGGGGAGCTGTTTTTT. It is translated as CASSQGLSRTGELFF.

V is TRBV29-1 and J is TRBJ2-7, with D perhaps matching TRBD1 (5 bases). With 0 bases removed from V and 6 bases from J, the gap between germline ends came to 15 bases. The CDR3 contains 14 residues. CDR1 is SQVTM, CDR2 ANQGSEA, per germline. This chain's CDR3 is CSVEDQPRAGEQYF. The CDR3 region has the DNA TGCAGCGTTGAAGATCAGCCCAGGGCAGGCGAGCAGTACTTC.

V gene TRBV9 combines with J gene TRBJ2-3; 9 positions agree with TRBD2. Germline V CDR1 and CDR2: SGDLS, YYNGEE. CDR3 length: 15 amino acids. J was trimmed by 2 bases and V by 4 bases; bases with no gene match: 5. CDR3 amino acids: CASSQGLAHTDTQYF. The CDR3 region has the DNA TGTGCCAGCAGCCAAGGACTAGCGCACACAGATACGCAGTATTTT.

This chain joins TRBV7-2 and TRBJ1-3, with D unclear. The V and J ends lost 3 bases and 1 base respectively, with 4 bases between them. CDR1 and CDR2 from the germline V gene are SGHTA and FQGNSA. The CDR3 contains 13 residues. The CDR3 loop reads CASSLGSGNTIYF. The CDR3 DNA reads as TGTGCCAGCAGCTTGGGGTCTGGAAACACCATATATTTT.

Concerning this clone itself: This sample also contains other DNA sequences that code for the same CDR3. V is TRBV20-1 and J is TRBJ1-2, with TRBD1 as a possible D gene (5 bases). This CDR3 contains 10 residues. V shed 5 bases and J shed 6 bases, with 7 bases lying between them. Germline loops: CDR1 DFQATT, CDR2 SNEGSKA (reference sequence). CDR3 region: CSALGDGYTF. DNA of the CDR3: TGCAGTGCTTTAGGGGATGGCTACACCTTC.

V gene TRBV4-1 combines with J gene TRBJ2-1; 8 positions match TRBD2. Germline CDR1 MGHRA, CDR2 YSYEKL. Losses at the gene ends were 2 bases for V and 4 bases for J; bases not matched to a gene: 4. This CDR3 spans 15 amino acids. Written as DNA, the CDR3 is TGCGCCAGCAGCCAATCCGGGACTAGATACAATGAGCAGTTCTTC. Amino acid sequence: CASSQSGTRYNEQFF.